The 26 T cell receptor beta chains below all came from one sample that was sequenced in a study of T-cell reconstitution after alpha-beta-depleted transplantation in children (TCRdb year 2016). The method behind the library was PCR. Sequencing was carried out with an Illumina HiSeq 2500. Molecular barcoding was employed in the preparation of TCR libraries, with unique molecular identifiers being used to normalize TCRbeta repertoire quantification. TCRdb trimmed the raw reads at Q25, called clones with MiXCR and kept productive beta chains. Each entry is one CDR3 protein sequence, shown with its most common DNA and genes. The sample yields fewer than 550,000 distinct CDR3 sequences; 15% to 20% were counted once. Around 28% of the sample goes to the ten largest clones. The label giving this sample's treatment or condition can be read as: allogeneic hematopoietic cell transplantation with graft depleted of TCRalphabeta T cells and CD19 B cells.

The specimen comprised PBMCs, mostly from graft donor cells, sampled 360 days after TCRalphabeta/CD19-depleted stem cell transplant. Receptor source: a boy less than two years old who had a stem cell transplant for Wiskott-Aldrich syndrome, so the T cells may come from the graft donor.

The table lists this clonotype with a few counts. This chain connects TRBV28 to TRBJ2-3; the D is unclear. V gave up 2 bases and J gave up 2 bases, with 8 bases separating them. The CDR3 is 14 amino acids. Germline V gives CDR1 MDHEN, CDR2 SYDVKM. CDR3 in amino acids: CASSLILDTDTQYF. The CDR3 nucleotides read TGTGCCAGCAGTTTAATACTTGACACAGATACGCAGTATTTT.

J is TRBJ2-3 and V is TRBV7-9; the D call may be TRBD1 or TRBD2 (5 bases each). The CDR3 is 15 amino acids. CDR1 SEHNR and CDR2 FQNEAQ come from the germline V gene (reference sequence). The V gene lost 8 bases and the J gene lost 4 bases, with 19 bases spanning the gap. CDR3 protein: CASFSGTPRADTQYF. The CDR3 DNA sequence: TGTGCCAGCTTTAGTGGGACCCCCAGGGCAGATACGCAGTATTTT.

The chain links TRBV6-5 to TRBJ2-7; 10 positions match TRBD2. The J segment lost 5 bases and the V segment lost 4 bases, leaving 11 bases of the junction unmatched. This CDR3 has 16 amino acids. Germline assignment: CDR1 MNHEY and CDR2 SVGAGI. The CDR3 DNA follows: TGTGCCAGCAGTTTGTTGGGACTAGCGTCGTTCCACGAGCAGTACTTC. Its protein product is CASSLLGLASFHEQYF.

The chain has TRBV11-3 and TRBJ2-3, with 10 bases identical to TRBD1. The germline gives CDR1 SGHNT, CDR2 YENEEA. V shed 5 bases, J shed 6 bases, and the junction held 11 bases outside the gene matches. The CDR3 is 16 residues long. The CDR3 DNA sequence: TGTGCCAGCAGCAGCCAGACAGGGGGCGCTTCGGATACGCAGTATTTT. Amino acids: CASSSQTGGASDTQYF. Full variable domain (rest looked up from reference TRBV11-3 and TRBJ2-3): EAGVVQSPRYKIIEKKQPVAFWCNPISGHNTLYWYLQNLGQGPELLIRYENEEAVDDSQLPKDRFSAERLKGVDSTLKIQPAELGDSAVYLCASSSQTGGASDTQYFGPGTRLTVL.

V is TRBV6-2 or TRBV6-3 and J is TRBJ2-1, with 8 bases fitting TRBD2. From germline, CDR1 is MNHEY and CDR2 SVGEGT. With V trimmed by 0 bases and J by 4 bases, 8 bases remained unmatched. This CDR3 is 17 amino acids long. The DNA of the CDR3 is TGTGCCAGCAGTTACTCGTCGTGGACTAGCTCTTACAATGAGCAGTTCTTC. It yields the protein CASSYSSWTSSYNEQFF.

This clonotype was recorded many times. The CDR3 DNA reads as TGTGCCAGCAGTATAAACCGGATGGGACTACCTTACGAGCAGTACTTC. Its protein is CASSINRMGLPYEQYF. The rearrangement links TRBV13 to TRBJ2-7; 7 bases align to TRBD2. Germline V lookup: CDR1 PRHDT, CDR2 FYEKMQ (reference sequence). The V gene end was trimmed by 6 bases and the J gene end by 4 bases; junction bases not matched to a gene: 15. The CDR3 covers 16 residues.

This chain uses TRBV20-1 with TRBJ2-5; 9 nucleotides agree with TRBD2. Per germline, CDR1 DFQATT and CDR2 SNEGSKA (reference sequence). J lost 9 bases, V lost 3 bases, and 20 bases had no gene match. The length of the CDR3 is 17 residues. As DNA, the CDR3 is TGCAGTGCTAGTCGCCCGGGGCGGGAGGGTCCCAAGTTGGCCCAGTACTTC. As protein: CSASRPGREGPKLAQYF.

The chain employs TRBV27 and TRBJ2-3, with 7 nucleotides matching TRBD1. Trimming removed 2 bases from V and 4 bases from J; junction bases left unmatched: 9. Germline V gives CDR1 MNHEY, CDR2 SMNVEV (reference sequence). This CDR3 region has 16 residues. CDR3 region: CASSLRTGTDPDTQYF. DNA of the CDR3: TGTGCCAGCAGTTTAAGGACCGGGACAGATCCAGATACGCAGTATTTT.

This clonotype was observed a handful of times. This chain uses TRBV28 with TRBJ2-2; 7 bases are shared with TRBD1. Trimming took 5 bases from V and 6 from J; bases not matched to a gene: 6. CDR3 length: 14 residues. In germline, CDR1 is MDHEN, CDR2 SYDVKM. The CDR3 region is CASSIYRGPGELFF. DNA for the CDR3: TGTGCCAGCAGTATATACAGGGGCCCCGGGGAGCTGTTTTTT.

V and J are TRBV27 and TRBJ2-2; D is perhaps TRBD1 or TRBD2 (5 bases each). Germline CDR1 MNHEY, CDR2 SMNVEV (reference sequence). There are 15 residues in the CDR3. Trimming cost V 4 bases and J 3 bases, with 12 bases left between them. CDR3 region: CASSSRDPYTGELFF. CDR3 DNA: TGTGCCAGCAGTTCCAGGGACCCCTACACCGGGGAGCTGTTTTTT.

The V gene is TRBV9, the J gene TRBJ2-2; no definite D call. Trimming left V 5 bases short and J 6 bases short, with 8 bases between. Germline values: CDR1 SGDLS, CDR2 YYNGEE. This CDR3 has 12 residues. In DNA form, the CDR3 reads TGTGCCAGCAGTCTTGATCCCGGGGAGCTGTTTTTT. Its protein is CASSLDPGELFF.

CDR3 nucleotide sequence: TGTGCCAGCAGTGAAAGTACGGGAACCGCCCGATACAATGAGCAGTTCTTC. Amino acids: CASSESTGTARYNEQFF. J is TRBJ2-1 and V is TRBV2, with D perhaps TRBD2 (5 bases). Germline CDR1 is SNHLY and CDR2 is FYNNEI. Trimming cost V 2 bases and J 4 bases, with 18 bases left between them. The CDR3 extends over 17 amino acids. Variable domain in full (rest from reference TRBV2 and TRBJ2-1): EPEVTQTPSHQVTQMGQEVILRCVPISNHLYFYWYRQILGQKVEFLVSFYNNEISEKSEIFDDQFSVERPDGSNFTLKIRSTKLEDSAMYFCASSESTGTARYNEQFFGPGTRLTVL.

This clonotype turned up a few times. The chain joins TRBV12-3 or TRBV12-4 to TRBJ2-7, with D tentatively TRBD1 (6 bases). With 3 bases removed from V and 2 bases from J, the gap between germline ends came to 8 bases. This CDR3 has 13 amino acids. The CDR3 nucleotides read TGTGCCAGCAGTTTCGGACAGCCCTACGAGCAGTACTTC. Translated: CASSFGQPYEQYF.

This clonotype was seen more than once but under ten times. V is TRBV4-3 and J is TRBJ2-1; tentatively, D is TRBD2 (6 bases). Trimming removed 4 bases from V and 3 bases from J, with 25 bases in between. The CDR3 is made up of 19 amino acids. Germline assignment: CDR1 LGHNA and CDR2 YSLEER. The CDR3 bases are TGCGCCAGCAGCCCTTATAGGCCCGGGAGTAGTAGAATCTACAATGAGCAGTTCTTC. As protein: CASSPYRPGSSRIYNEQFF.

V and J are TRBV7-8 and TRBJ2-7; D perhaps matches TRBD1 (5 bases). CDR1 SGHVS and CDR2 FQNEAQ come from the germline V gene. The V end was cut by 4 bases, the J end by 1 base, with 14 bases between. The CDR3 sequence is 15 residues long. DNA of the CDR3: TGTGCCAGCAGCTCGAGAAGGGGTGCTTCCTACGAGCAGTACTTC. Amino acid sequence: CASSSRRGASYEQYF.

This clonotype was seen many times. The chain employs TRBV7-9 and TRBJ2-5, with 8 bases that match TRBD2. The CDR3 is 18 amino acids. V gave up 1 base and J gave up 4 bases; unmatched junction bases: 14. Germline CDR1 SEHNR, CDR2 FQNEAQ (reference sequence). The CDR3: CASSLGDLTLGRGETQYF. The CDR3 DNA is TGTGCCAGCAGCTTAGGAGACCTCACCCTCGGGAGGGGAGAGACCCAGTACTTC.

This clonotype has a handful of counts. The chain has TRBV5-1 and TRBJ2-7; 7 bases fit TRBD1. The J segment lost 2 bases and the V segment lost 2 bases, leaving 4 bases of the junction unmatched. The CDR3 covers 14 residues. CDR1 SGHRS and CDR2 YFSETQ come from the germline V gene. CDR3 coding DNA: TGCGCCAGCAGCTTTGACAGGGAAACCTACGAGCAGTACTTC. Its protein is CASSFDRETYEQYF.

This clonotype was observed at least ten times. The chain is built from TRBV12-3 or TRBV12-4 and TRBJ1-5; no firm D call. CDR3 length: 14 amino acids. Trimming left V 6 bases short and J 0 bases short, with 9 bases between. The CDR3 region has the DNA TGTGCCAGCAGCCGGCTGAATAGCAATCAGCCCCAGCATTTT. This translates into CASSRLNSNQPQHF.

V is TRBV7-8 and J is TRBJ2-1, with unresolved D. The germline V and J ends were trimmed by 1 base and 0 bases, with 7 bases remaining between them. From germline, CDR1 is SGHVS and CDR2 FQNEAQ. This CDR3 spans 15 amino acids. CDR3 nucleotide sequence: TGTGCCAGCAGCTTAGAACTCTTCTCCTACAATGAGCAGTTCTTC. Amino acids: CASSLELFSYNEQFF.

This chain joins TRBV4-1 and TRBJ1-5, with TRBD1 identical over 7 bases. This CDR3 has 16 amino acids. V was pared by 3 bases and J by 4 bases, with 9 bases of the junction left unmatched. Germline V gene data show CDR1 as MGHRA and CDR2 as YSYEKL. CDR3 DNA: TGCGCCAGCAGCCATGAGAAGGACAGGCGTAATCAGCCCCAGCATTTT. The encoded protein is CASSHEKDRRNQPQHF.

CDR3 coding DNA: TGCAGTGCTAGAAGGGGACAGGTCTACGAGCAGTACTTC. Translating gives CSARRGQVYEQYF. The chain carries TRBV20-1 and TRBJ2-7; 8 nucleotides agree with TRBD1. Germline CDR1 DFQATT, CDR2 SNEGSKA (reference sequence). Trimming took 2 bases from V and 3 from J; bases not matched to a gene: 3. There are 13 residues in the CDR3.

This clonotype was detected a few times. The V gene is TRBV12-3 or TRBV12-4, the J gene TRBJ1-5, with 8 bases aligning to TRBD1. The V gene end was trimmed by 6 bases and the J gene end by 5 bases; junction bases not matched to a gene: 6. The CDR3 spans 14 residues. CDR3 region: CASSFRTGYQPQHF. Here the CDR3 DNA reads TGTGCCAGCAGCTTTAGGACAGGGTATCAGCCCCAGCATTTT.

The rearrangement uses TRBV6-1 and TRBJ2-3; 8 bases are shared with TRBD1. This CDR3 spans 12 amino acids. The V and J ends lost 6 bases and 15 bases, in that order; junction bases with no gene match: 11. From germline, CDR1 is MNHNS and CDR2 SASEGT. The CDR3, as DNA: TGTGCCAGCAGCCGTACAGGGGGAAGGGGTTATTTT. Translating it yields CASSRTGGRGYF.

This chain connects TRBV12-3 or TRBV12-4 to TRBJ2-1; TRBD2 matches at 8 bases. V lost 3 bases, J lost 11 bases, and 6 bases stayed unmatched. The CDR3 loop spans 13 amino acids. CDR3 loop: CASSFVAGGQQFF. CDR3 bases: TGTGCCAGCAGTTTCGTCGCGGGGGGACAGCAGTTCTTC.

This clonotype was detected only a few times. V usage is TRBV6-5 and J usage is TRBJ2-5, with unresolved D. CDR3 size: 13 residues. CDR1 MNHEY and CDR2 SVGAGI come from the germline V gene. With 2 bases removed from V and 3 bases from J, the gap between germline ends came to 7 bases. The CDR3 spells CASSYGRKETQYF. CDR3 in DNA: TGTGCCAGCAGTTACGGCAGAAAAGAGACCCAGTACTTC.

The chain recombines TRBV27 with TRBJ2-5, with D perhaps matching TRBD1 or TRBD2 (5 bases each). The V gene's germline CDR1 is MNHEY and CDR2 SMNVEV (reference sequence). The length of the CDR3 is 16 residues. V was shortened by 3 bases and J by 4 bases, with 18 bases between the two germline ends. The CDR3 DNA follows: TGTGCCAGCAGTTTGAGGGCAGGGTGGCCGGCAGAGACCCAGTACTTC. Translating it yields CASSLRAGWPAETQYF.